What follows are 11 T cell receptor beta chains derived from one specimen sequenced in a study of T cells in Graves' hyperthyroidism and ophthalmopathy. RNA transcripts yielded amplified TCR beta CDR3 regions. Initially, a first-round RT-PCR of the TCR CDR3 employed the HTBI primer set. Each CDR3 protein is one row after TCRdb ran MiXCR on the multiplex PCR reads. Found here are around 200,000 distinct CDR3 sequences, about a sixth of them singletons; the top ten hold roughly 32%. Sequenced input: blood. The receptor set was obtained from a woman aged 50 to 60 with Graves' hyperthyroidism.

This clonotype was seen repeatedly, ten times or more. J is TRBJ1-1 and V is TRBV12-3 or TRBV12-4; D is unclear. This CDR3 spans 16 amino acids. V was cut by 1 base and J by 4 bases, with 16 bases left in between. The chain's CDR3 is CASSLERVTLSTEAFF. CDR3 in DNA: TGTGCCAGCAGTTTAGAAAGGGTCACCCTGAGCACTGAAGCTTTCTTT.

At least ten counts were recorded for this clonotype. V is TRBV6-2 or TRBV6-3 and J is TRBJ2-5; perhaps D is TRBD1 or TRBD2 (5 bases each). CDR3 length: 14 amino acids. Germline V gives CDR1 MNHEY, CDR2 SVGEGT. Trimming removed 5 bases at V and 7 bases at J, with 17 bases between. CDR3 coding DNA: TGTGCCAGCAGTCGACGGATCCCGGGGCGGACCCAGTACTTC. Encoded protein: CASSRRIPGRTQYF.

In DNA, the CDR3 is TGTGCCATCAGTGGCACAGGGGGGAGAAATAGCAATCAGCCCCAGCATTTT. It codes for CAISGTGGRNSNQPQHF. V and J are TRBV10-3 and TRBJ1-5; 8 bases are a match to TRBD1. The CDR3 has 17 residues. Trimming cost V 4 bases and J 0 bases; bases outside gene matches: 8. The germline V gene encodes CDR1 ENHRY and CDR2 SYGVKD.

This clonotype was found many times. The chain is built from TRBV3-1 and TRBJ2-3; 9 nucleotides line up with TRBD1. V trimming: 4 bases; J trimming: 1 base; junction bases outside the gene matches: 3. The germline V gene has CDR1 LGHDT and CDR2 YNNKEL (reference sequence). The CDR3 is made up of 15 amino acids. This CDR3 reads CASSPRTGGTDTQYF. In nucleotides, the CDR3 is TGTGCCAGCAGCCCGCGGACAGGGGGCACAGATACGCAGTATTTT.

This clonotype has only a few counts. V gene TRBV7-9 combines with J gene TRBJ2-6; D ambiguous. The CDR3 is made up of 17 amino acids. Germline CDR1 is SEHNR and CDR2 is FQNEAQ (reference sequence). Trimming removed 4 bases from V and 0 bases from J, with 13 bases in between. The CDR3 reads CASSSDTGYSGANVLTF. The DNA for the CDR3 is TGTGCCAGCAGCTCTGACACGGGCTACTCTGGGGCCAACGTCCTGACTTTC.

This clonotype was detected ten times or more. The V gene is TRBV5-1, the J gene TRBJ2-1; 9 bases are a match to TRBD2. CDR1 and CDR2 from the germline V gene are SGHRS and YFSETQ. V shed 7 bases, J shed 4 bases, and the junction held 9 bases outside the gene matches. The CDR3 is 15 amino acids. The CDR3 loop is CASAGAAGGYNEQFF. The CDR3 DNA reads as TGCGCCAGCGCTGGGGCTGCGGGGGGGTACAATGAGCAGTTCTTC.

The chain is built from TRBV28 and TRBJ1-1, with TRBD1 identical over 10 bases. Germline CDR1 MDHEN, CDR2 SYDVKM. V was clipped by 4 bases and J by 0 bases; unmatched bases: 8. This CDR3 is 17 amino acids long. CDR3 sequence (DNA): TGTGCCAGCAGTTCGACCAGACAGGGGGCCATGAACACTGAAGCTTTCTTT. This encodes CASSSTRQGAMNTEAFF.

This clonotype was observed many times. This chain connects TRBV6-1 to TRBJ2-1; the match to TRBD1 covers 7 bases. Germline V gene lookup returns CDR1 MNHNS and CDR2 SASEGT. J lost 2 bases, V lost 7 bases, and 17 bases had no gene match. This CDR3 has 18 amino acids. The CDR3 nucleotides are TGTGCCAGCATGAAGAGGGGGCAATATAATAGTCCCTACAATGAGCAGTTCTTC. Translating gives CASMKRGQYNSPYNEQFF.

This clonotype has at least ten counts. V and J are TRBV10-3 and TRBJ1-1; TRBD1 aligns across 12 bases. Germline V CDR1 and CDR2: ENHRY, SYGVKD. Trimming cost V 2 bases and J 4 bases; bases outside gene matches: 11. The CDR3 extends over 18 amino acids. The CDR3 DNA reads as TGTGCCATCAGTGAGACGGGACAGGGGGCAGAAGGCGGCACTGAAGCTTTCTTT. Protein: CAISETGQGAEGGTEAFF.

The rearrangement uses TRBV7-6 and TRBJ2-7, with D hard to call. V was trimmed by 4 bases and J by 2 bases, leaving 9 bases between them. The CDR3 has 13 residues. Germline-derived CDR1 and CDR2 are SGHVS and FNYEAQ. The CDR3 spells CASSSDGTYEQYF. The CDR3 DNA is TGTGCCAGCAGCTCAGACGGAACCTACGAGCAGTACTTC.

As DNA, the CDR3 is TGTGCCATCAGTGACGCCGAAAACAGGGGAGGGGGCACCGGGGAGCTGTTTTTT. It translates to CAISDAENRGGGTGELFF. The chain links TRBV10-3 to TRBJ2-2; perhaps D is TRBD1 or TRBD2 (7 bases each). CDR1 ENHRY and CDR2 SYGVKD come from the germline V gene. This CDR3 spans 18 amino acids. Trimming took 3 bases from V and 4 from J, leaving 21 bases between them.